The sequence of this T cell receptor beta chain was determined in a study of cytomegalovirus exposure and HLA in healthy donors. Turning to the study itself: An earlier analysis found around 100 million unique TCR beta sequences from 150 million to 200 million T cells. Findings and caveats of the study: An assumption of roughly uniform sequencing depth across donors underlay the presence/absence analyses. An analysis was carried out at a later point. It showed that HLA-associated TCR beta chains were more clonally expanded than equally common non-associated chains.

Nominally healthy donors provided the samples, though records likely missed some immune exposures. A word on this clone: Its target is not known.

The CDR3 runs to 11 residues. V gave up 5 bases and J gave up 11 bases, with 12 bases separating them. Per germline, CDR1 LNHDA and CDR2 SQIVND (reference sequence). PCR involved 60 Vbeta and 13 Jbeta primers. The protocol was immunoSEQ multiplex PCR, while the TCRdb copy is restricted to in-frame clones and leaves out a portion. The data show about 150,000 clones, over 65% seen once. The sequence derives from a man aged 40-50 years in good health and CMV-seropositive. V gene TRBV19 combines with J gene TRBJ2-5, with D tentatively TRBD2 (6 bases). The sequenced sample was PBMCs. CDR3 DNA sequence: TGTGCCAGTAGTGACCTCGGAGGGCAGTACTTC. It encodes CASSDLGGQYF. The variable domain in full, completed from reference TRBV19 and TRBJ2-5, reads DGGITQSPKYLFRKEGQNVTLSCEQNLNHDAMYWYRQDPGQGLRLIYYSQIVNDFQKGDIAEGYSVSREKKESFPLTVTSAQKNPTAFYLCASSDLGGQYFGPGTRLLVL.